This entry lists 27 T cell receptor beta chains sequenced from one sample in a study of T cells in Graves' hyperthyroidism and ophthalmopathy. Amplified TCR beta CDR3 regions came from RNA transcripts. During a first-round RT-PCR of the TCR CDR3, the HTBI primer set was used. Via MiXCR, TCRdb re-called the multiplex PCR reads, giving one row per CDR3 protein. The table has a few hundred thousand distinct CDR3 sequences, roughly 15% seen once. Material: blood. These receptors originate from a woman aged 55-69 years with Graves' ophthalmopathy.

This clonotype was observed many times. The chain links TRBV5-1 to TRBJ2-5; 11 nucleotides align to TRBD2. With 2 bases clipped from V and 5 bases from J, the junction kept 2 bases outside the gene matches. The CDR3 runs 14 residues. From germline, CDR1 is SGHRS and CDR2 YFSETQ. The CDR3 is CASSLLAGAETQYF. In DNA, the CDR3 is TGCGCCAGCAGCTTACTAGCGGGAGCCGAGACCCAGTACTTC. Variable domain in full (rest from reference TRBV5-1 and TRBJ2-5): KAGVTQTPRYLIKTRGQQVTLSCSPISGHRSVSWYQQTPGQGLQFLFEYFSETQRNKGNFPGRFSGRQFSNSRSEMNVSTLELGDSALYLCASSLLAGAETQYFGPGTRLLVL.

The rearrangement links TRBV5-1 to TRBJ2-1; D perhaps matches TRBD1 (6 bases). This CDR3 is 16 amino acids long. In germline, CDR1 is SGHRS, CDR2 YFSETQ. With 5 bases removed from V and 0 bases from J, the gap between germline ends came to 15 bases. CDR3 nucleotide sequence: TGCGCCAGCAGATCGGAAGGGGGAGCCTCCTACAATGAGCAGTTCTTC. Translation gives CASRSEGGASYNEQFF.

There are many counts of this clonotype. The V call is TRBV20-1, the J call TRBJ2-1; D remains unclear. The CDR3 covers 16 residues. Trimming removed 2 bases from V and 0 bases from J, with 14 bases in between. The germline V gene encodes CDR1 DFQATT and CDR2 SNEGSKA (reference sequence). The CDR3 reads CSARSLTAFSYNEQFF. The DNA of the CDR3 is TGCAGTGCTAGAAGCCTAACAGCCTTCTCCTACAATGAGCAGTTCTTC.

This clonotype was recorded many times. This chain uses TRBV27 with TRBJ2-3, with D possibly being TRBD2 (5 bases). The length of the CDR3 is 15 residues. In germline, CDR1 is MNHEY, CDR2 SMNVEV (reference sequence). The germline V and J ends were trimmed by 2 bases and 5 bases, with 14 bases remaining between them. The CDR3 DNA reads as TGTGCCAGCAGTTTAACCAGGCGTCGGGAAGATACGCAGTATTTT. It encodes CASSLTRRREDTQYF.

The chain employs TRBV28 and TRBJ2-7; a possible D gene is TRBD2 (5 bases). Germline CDR1 is MDHEN and CDR2 is SYDVKM. The CDR3 is 16 amino acids. The ends were cut back, 4 bases at V and 0 bases at J, with 16 bases in the middle. The CDR3 coding sequence is TGTGCCAGCAGTTCCCCGGGGAGCCGGAGCTCCTACGAGCAGTACTTC. Protein product: CASSSPGSRSSYEQYF.

This clonotype came up many times. The chain employs TRBV28 and TRBJ1-2, with D hard to call. The germline gives CDR1 MDHEN, CDR2 SYDVKM. There are 14 residues in the CDR3. V was trimmed by 5 bases and J by 1 base, leaving 11 bases between them. DNA for the CDR3: TGTGCCAGCAGTCCTGGCCGGAATAACTATGGCTACACCTTC. It translates to CASSPGRNNYGYTF.

J is TRBJ2-5 and V is TRBV7-6; 12 bases match TRBD1. Germline V gene data show CDR1 as SGHVS and CDR2 as FNYEAQ. The CDR3 sequence is 17 residues long. V gave up 5 bases and J gave up 5 bases; unmatched junction bases: 12. The CDR3 loop reads CASSAGTGGFAFETQYF. The CDR3 nucleotides are TGTGCCAGCAGCGCCGGGACAGGGGGCTTTGCTTTTGAGACCCAGTACTTC.

The V gene is TRBV15, the J gene TRBJ2-3, with no clear D. With 1 base removed from V and 3 bases from J, the gap between germline ends came to 14 bases. The CDR3 is 16 amino acids. In germline, CDR1 is LNHNV, CDR2 YYDKDF (reference sequence). The CDR3 protein is CATSRGGVLLTDTQYF. The CDR3 DNA follows: TGTGCCACCAGCAGAGGTGGAGTTCTCTTGACAGATACGCAGTATTTT.

The sample holds a few counts of this clonotype. The gene calls are TRBV9 and TRBJ2-5, with TRBD1 as a possible D gene (6 bases). V was cut by 0 bases and J by 4 bases, with 19 bases left in between. Germline assignment: CDR1 SGDLS and CDR2 YYNGEE. The CDR3 spans 17 residues. CDR3 in amino acids: CASSVAGRGYVGETQYF. CDR3 in DNA: TGTGCCAGCAGCGTAGCGGGAAGGGGGTATGTCGGAGAGACCCAGTACTTC.

V is TRBV20-1 and J is TRBJ1-5, with TRBD1 matching 9 bases. The germline CDR1 and CDR2 sequences are DFQATT and SNEGSKA (reference sequence). The junction had 5 bases not matched to a gene; V was cut back by 6 bases and J by 5 bases. This CDR3 region has 13 residues. CDR3 nucleotide sequence: TGCAGTGCAAACAGGGGGCAGGATCAGCCCCAGCATTTT. It is translated as CSANRGQDQPQHF.

In this sample, this clonotype turned up many times. The gene calls are TRBV3-1 and TRBJ2-3, with D possibly being TRBD2 (5 bases). CDR3 size: 17 residues. Trimming shortened V by 3 bases and J by 2 bases, and 18 bases separated the two germline ends. Germline CDR1 reads LGHDT; CDR2 reads YNNKEL (reference sequence). The CDR3 bases are TGTGCCAGCAGCCATCCTGGACTCCACGACACCACAGATACGCAGTATTTT. The encoded protein is CASSHPGLHDTTDTQYF.

CDR3 coding DNA: TGTGCCAGCAGTATCCGGGCCGGGGAGCTGTTTTTT. Translating gives CASSIRAGELFF. The V call is TRBV27, the J call TRBJ2-2; D is unresolved. The germline V and J ends were trimmed by 5 bases and 6 bases, with 7 bases remaining between them. This CDR3 has 12 residues. The germline V gene encodes CDR1 MNHEY and CDR2 SMNVEV (reference sequence).

This clonotype was recorded many times. The chain employs TRBV19 and TRBJ2-5; 8 bases line up with TRBD1. CDR1 and CDR2 (germline): LNHDA, SQIVND (reference sequence). V shed 5 bases, J shed 4 bases, and the junction held 15 bases outside the gene matches. The CDR3 runs to 17 residues. Here the CDR3 DNA reads TGTGCCAGTAGTGCTTCCGGGACAGGCCTCGTAGGAGAGACCCAGTACTTC. Protein: CASSASGTGLVGETQYF.

The chain employs TRBV5-4 and TRBJ2-3, with D hard to call. Trimming took off 4 bases at V and 3 bases at J, with 9 bases between the two ends. The length of the CDR3 is 13 residues. Germline V gives CDR1 SGHNT, CDR2 YYREEE (reference sequence). The CDR3 loop is CASSTGWTDTQYF. For the CDR3, the DNA is TGTGCCAGCAGCACCGGCTGGACAGATACGCAGTATTTT. Full variable domain (remainder filled in from reference TRBV5-4 and TRBJ2-3): ETGVTQSPTHLIKTRGQQVTLRCSSQSGHNTVSWYQQALGQGPQFIFQYYREEENGRGNFPPRFSGLQFPNYSSELNVNALELDDSALYLCASSTGWTDTQYFGPGTRLTVL.

This clonotype was detected many times. The chain carries TRBV27 and TRBJ1-5; D ambiguous. Per germline, CDR1 MNHEY and CDR2 SMNVEV (reference sequence). V was cut by 1 base and J by 5 bases, with 12 bases left in between. This CDR3 region has 15 residues. DNA for the CDR3: TGTGCCAGCAGTTTATTAGCGGGCAGTCATCAGCCCCAGCATTTT. Amino acid sequence: CASSLLAGSHQPQHF.

This clonotype came up many times. This chain joins TRBV27 and TRBJ2-1, with TRBD2 matching over 12 bases. With V trimmed by 7 bases and J by 8 bases, 6 bases remained unmatched. This CDR3 spans 14 amino acids. The germline V gene encodes CDR1 MNHEY and CDR2 SMNVEV (reference sequence). CDR3 coding DNA: TGTGCCAGCAACCTAGCGGGAGGGAGGGATGAGCAGTTCTTC. Its protein product is CASNLAGGRDEQFF.

This clonotype was seen ten or more times. This chain links TRBV5-5 with TRBJ2-7; TRBD2 agrees at 10 bases. The CDR3 totals 16 residues. Trimming took 3 bases from V and 4 from J; bases not matched to a gene: 10. CDR1 is SGHKS, CDR2 YYEKEE, per germline (reference sequence). CDR3 region: CASSSSLAGVTYEQYF. In DNA form, the CDR3 reads TGTGCCAGCAGCTCCAGCCTAGCGGGAGTGACGTACGAGCAGTACTTC.

The chain uses TRBV10-1 and TRBJ2-2; tentative D call: TRBD2 (5 bases). Germline loops: CDR1 WNHNN, CDR2 SYGVQD (reference sequence). The CDR3 consists of 12 residues. The V end was cut by 7 bases, the J end by 3 bases, with 6 bases between. The CDR3 reads CASMGDTGELFF. The CDR3 nucleotides are TGCGCCAGCATGGGAGACACCGGGGAGCTGTTTTTT.

This clonotype was detected ten times or more. This rearrangement joins TRBV2 to TRBJ1-5; no definite D call. Germline CDR1 reads SNHLY; CDR2 reads FYNNEI. Trimming stripped 6 bases from V and 4 bases from J, with 10 bases between. The CDR3 contains 13 residues. CDR3 residues: CASSSGPNQPQHF. The CDR3, as DNA: TGTGCCAGCAGCTCAGGACCGAATCAGCCCCAGCATTTT.

This clonotype was detected only a few times. This CDR3 reads CAWSSLAGEVGEQFF. The CDR3 region has the DNA TGTGCCTGGAGTTCCCTAGCGGGAGAGGTTGGGGAGCAGTTCTTC. V is TRBV30 and J is TRBJ2-1; 10 bases line up with TRBD2. Germline CDR1 reads GTSNPN; CDR2 reads SVGIG (reference sequence). The CDR3 sequence is 15 residues long. V gave up 2 bases and J gave up 10 bases; unmatched junction bases: 11.

This clonotype came up many times. V and J are TRBV10-3 and TRBJ1-5; no firm D call. Trimming shortened V by 2 bases and J by 4 bases, and 6 bases separated the two germline ends. The CDR3 extends over 13 amino acids. CDR1 and CDR2 (germline): ENHRY, SYGVKD. CDR3 nucleotides: TGTGCCATCAGTGAGGCAGGAAATCAGCCCCAGCATTTT. Amino acid sequence: CAISEAGNQPQHF.

This clonotype was counted between two and nine times. V is TRBV6-1 and J is TRBJ1-2; D is unresolved. CDR3 size: 13 residues. Germline assignment: CDR1 MNHNS and CDR2 SASEGT. The V end lost 10 bases, the J end lost 5 bases, and 17 bases lay between the germline ends. DNA of the CDR3: TGTGCCACCCTCCTTCCTGGCTTATATGGCTACACCTTC. This encodes CATLLPGLYGYTF.

This clonotype occurred a few times. The V and J genes are TRBV7-8 and TRBJ2-3; 11 bases line up with TRBD1. The germline gives CDR1 SGHVS, CDR2 FQNEAQ. Germline trimming cut 5 bases from V and 4 bases from J; bases unmatched to any gene: 5. CDR3 length: 15 amino acids. The CDR3 sequence: CASSRTGGLADTQYF. The DNA of the CDR3 is TGTGCCAGCAGCCGGACAGGGGGCTTGGCAGATACGCAGTATTTT.

This clonotype appeared many times. The CDR3 protein is CASSLSLAGGTGELFF. For the CDR3, the DNA is TGTGCCAGCAGCTTAAGTCTAGCGGGAGGCACCGGGGAGCTGTTTTTT. The chain employs TRBV7-2 and TRBJ2-2; 11 bases align to TRBD2. The CDR3 extends over 16 amino acids. The J segment lost 4 bases and the V segment lost 2 bases, leaving 3 bases of the junction unmatched. Germline V gene sequence: CDR1 SGHTA, CDR2 FQGNSA.

In this sample, this clonotype turned up a few times. This chain connects TRBV7-2 to TRBJ1-2; no clear D gene. Germline V gene data show CDR1 as SGHTA and CDR2 as FQGNSA. Trimming left V 1 base short and J 7 bases short, with 16 bases between. The CDR3 runs to 15 residues. The CDR3 loop reads CASSLEWRSPVGYTF. In nucleotides, the CDR3 is TGTGCCAGCAGCTTAGAATGGCGCAGCCCTGTTGGCTACACCTTC.

This clonotype has a count of ten or more. The rearrangement links TRBV28 to TRBJ2-1; tentatively, D is TRBD1 or TRBD2 (6 bases each). The CDR3 has 18 residues. From germline, CDR1 is MDHEN and CDR2 SYDVKM. V was shortened by 4 bases and J by 5 bases, with 24 bases between the two germline ends. The CDR3 spells CASSSPMWGQRANNEQFF. In nucleotides, the CDR3 is TGTGCCAGCAGTTCCCCTATGTGGGGGCAGCGGGCTAACAATGAGCAGTTCTTC.

This clonotype was found many times. The rearrangement joins TRBV7-2 to TRBJ2-7; 12 positions agree with TRBD2. The germline V gene has CDR1 SGHTA and CDR2 FQGNSA. This CDR3 spans 19 amino acids. The ends lost 5 bases at V and 0 bases at J; junction bases unmatched: 14. This CDR3 is CASSPRTSGTIGPSYEQYF. CDR3 nucleotide sequence: TGTGCCAGCAGCCCGAGGACTAGCGGGACCATTGGACCCTCCTACGAGCAGTACTTC.